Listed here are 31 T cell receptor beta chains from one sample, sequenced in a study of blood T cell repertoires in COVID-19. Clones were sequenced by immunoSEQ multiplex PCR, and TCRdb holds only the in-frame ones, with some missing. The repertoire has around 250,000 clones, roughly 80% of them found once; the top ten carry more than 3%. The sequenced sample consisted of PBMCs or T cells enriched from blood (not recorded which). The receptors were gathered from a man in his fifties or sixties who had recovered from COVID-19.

CDR3 coding DNA: TGTGCCAGCAGCCAAGATATGGGGGGGAATGAAAAACTGTTTTTT. The encoded protein is CASSQDMGGNEKLFF. This chain links TRBV3-1 (or the pseudogene TRBV3-2) with TRBJ1-4, with a weak D call TRBD1 (5 bases). The CDR3 runs 15 residues. Germline V lookup: CDR1 LGHDT, CDR2 YNNKEL (reference sequence). Trimming took off 0 bases at V and 5 bases at J, with 10 bases between the two ends.

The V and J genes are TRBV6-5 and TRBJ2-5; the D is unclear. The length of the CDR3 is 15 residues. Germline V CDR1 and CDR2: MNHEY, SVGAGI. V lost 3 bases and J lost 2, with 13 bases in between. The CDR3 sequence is CASSYRSVFQETQYF. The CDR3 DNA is TGTGCCAGCAGTTATAGAAGTGTTTTTCAAGAGACCCAGTACTTC.

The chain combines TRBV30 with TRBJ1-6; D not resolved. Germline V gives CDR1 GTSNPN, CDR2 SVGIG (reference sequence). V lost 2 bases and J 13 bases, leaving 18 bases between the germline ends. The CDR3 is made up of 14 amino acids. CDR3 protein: CAWSHAGSGSPLHF. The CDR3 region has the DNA TGTGCCTGGAGTCACGCGGGCAGCGGATCGCCCCTCCACTTT.

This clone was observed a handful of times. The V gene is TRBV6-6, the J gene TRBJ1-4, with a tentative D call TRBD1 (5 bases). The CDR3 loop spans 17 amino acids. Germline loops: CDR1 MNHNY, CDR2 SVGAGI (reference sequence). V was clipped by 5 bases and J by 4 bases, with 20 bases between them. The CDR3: CASSPDSLTRSNEKLFF. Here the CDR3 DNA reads TGTGCCAGCAGTCCCGACAGCCTCACACGTAGTAATGAAAAACTGTTTTTT.

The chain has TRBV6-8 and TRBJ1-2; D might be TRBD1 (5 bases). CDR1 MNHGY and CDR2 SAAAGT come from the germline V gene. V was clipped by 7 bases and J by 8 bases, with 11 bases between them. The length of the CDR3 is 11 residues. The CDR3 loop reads CASMGRGGYTF. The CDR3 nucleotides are TGTGCCAGCATGGGGCGAGGCGGCTACACCTTC.

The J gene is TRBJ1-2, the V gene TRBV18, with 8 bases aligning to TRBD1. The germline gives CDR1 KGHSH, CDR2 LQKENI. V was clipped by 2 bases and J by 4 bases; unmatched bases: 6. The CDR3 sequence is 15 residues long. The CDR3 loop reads CASSPSTGVSYGYTF. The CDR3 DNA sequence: TGTGCCAGCTCACCATCGACAGGGGTCTCCTATGGCTACACCTTC.

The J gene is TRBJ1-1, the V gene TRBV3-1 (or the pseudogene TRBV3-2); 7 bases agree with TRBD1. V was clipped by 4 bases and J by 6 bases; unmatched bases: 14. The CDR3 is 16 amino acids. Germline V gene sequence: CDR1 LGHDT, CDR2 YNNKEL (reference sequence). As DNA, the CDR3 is TGTGCCAGCAGCCCGTACGGGACAGCTGCGGGGTCTGAAGCTTTCTTT. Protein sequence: CASSPYGTAAGSEAFF.

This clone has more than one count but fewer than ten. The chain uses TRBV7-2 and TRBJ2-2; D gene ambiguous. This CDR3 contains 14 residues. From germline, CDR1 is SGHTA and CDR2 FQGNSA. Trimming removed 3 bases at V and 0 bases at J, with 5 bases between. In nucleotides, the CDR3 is TGTGCCAGCAGCTTCAGAACGAACACCGGGGAGCTGTTTTTT. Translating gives CASSFRTNTGELFF.

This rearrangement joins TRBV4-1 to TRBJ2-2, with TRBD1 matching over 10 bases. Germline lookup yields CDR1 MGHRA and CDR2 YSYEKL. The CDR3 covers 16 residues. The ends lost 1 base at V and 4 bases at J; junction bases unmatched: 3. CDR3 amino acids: CASSQGQGALTGELFF. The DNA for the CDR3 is TGCGCCAGCAGCCAAGGACAGGGGGCGCTCACCGGGGAGCTGTTTTTT.

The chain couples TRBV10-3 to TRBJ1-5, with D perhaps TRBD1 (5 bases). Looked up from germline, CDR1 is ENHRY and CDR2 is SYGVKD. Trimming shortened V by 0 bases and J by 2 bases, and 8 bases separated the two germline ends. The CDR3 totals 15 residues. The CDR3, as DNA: TGTGCCATCAGTGAGTCGACAGCAGGCAATCAGCCCCAGCATTTT. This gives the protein CAISESTAGNQPQHF.

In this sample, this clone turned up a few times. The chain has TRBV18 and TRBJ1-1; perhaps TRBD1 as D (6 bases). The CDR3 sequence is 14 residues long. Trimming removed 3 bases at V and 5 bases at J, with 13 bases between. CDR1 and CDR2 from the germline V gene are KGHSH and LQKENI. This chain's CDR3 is CASSPVTGDTEAFF. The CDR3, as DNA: TGTGCCAGCTCACCCGTGACAGGAGATACTGAAGCTTTCTTT.

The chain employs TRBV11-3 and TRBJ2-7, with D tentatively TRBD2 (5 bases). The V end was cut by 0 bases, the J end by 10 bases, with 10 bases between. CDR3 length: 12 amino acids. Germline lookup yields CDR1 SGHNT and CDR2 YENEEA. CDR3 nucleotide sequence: TGTGCCAGCAGCTTAGATCTAGGAGGACAGTACTTC. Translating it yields CASSLDLGGQYF. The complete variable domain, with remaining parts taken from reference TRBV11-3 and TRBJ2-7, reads EAGVVQSPRYKIIEKKQPVAFWCNPISGHNTLYWYLQNLGQGPELLIRYENEEAVDDSQLPKDRFSAERLKGVDSTLKIQPAELGDSAVYLCASSLDLGGQYFGPGTRLTVT.

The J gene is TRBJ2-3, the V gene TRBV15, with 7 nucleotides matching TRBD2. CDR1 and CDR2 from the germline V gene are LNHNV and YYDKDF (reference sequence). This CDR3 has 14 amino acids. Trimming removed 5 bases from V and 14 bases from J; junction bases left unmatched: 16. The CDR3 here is CATSASLGLVFLYF. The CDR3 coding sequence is TGTGCCACCAGCGCCTCCTTAGGACTAGTATTTCTGTATTTT.

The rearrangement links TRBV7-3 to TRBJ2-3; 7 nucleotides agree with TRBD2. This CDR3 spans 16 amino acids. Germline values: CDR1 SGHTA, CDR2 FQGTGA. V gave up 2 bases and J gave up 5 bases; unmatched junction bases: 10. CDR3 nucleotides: TGTGCCAGCAGCTTAGCGACTAGCCAGTTCGAAGATACGCAGTATTTT. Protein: CASSLATSQFEDTQYF.

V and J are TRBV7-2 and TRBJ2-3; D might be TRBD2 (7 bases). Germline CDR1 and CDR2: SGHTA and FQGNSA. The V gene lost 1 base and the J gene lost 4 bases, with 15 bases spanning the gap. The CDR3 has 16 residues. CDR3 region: CASSLEVGGLSDTQYF. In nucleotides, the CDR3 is TGTGCCAGCAGCTTAGAAGTGGGGGGGCTCTCAGATACGCAGTATTTT.

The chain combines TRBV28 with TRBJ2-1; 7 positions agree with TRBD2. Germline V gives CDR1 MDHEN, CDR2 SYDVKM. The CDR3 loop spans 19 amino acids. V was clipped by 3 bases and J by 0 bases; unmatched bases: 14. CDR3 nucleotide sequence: TGTGCCAGCAGTTTTTTGGGACTATCGAAATTAAGCTCCTACAATGAGCAGTTCTTC. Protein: CASSFLGLSKLSSYNEQFF. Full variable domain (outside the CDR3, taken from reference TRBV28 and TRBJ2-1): DVKVTQSSRYLVKRTGEKVFLECVQDMDHENMFWYRQDPGLGLRLIYFSYDVKMKEKGDIPEGYSVSREKKERFSLILESASTNQTSMYLCASSFLGLSKLSSYNEQFFGPGTRLTVL.

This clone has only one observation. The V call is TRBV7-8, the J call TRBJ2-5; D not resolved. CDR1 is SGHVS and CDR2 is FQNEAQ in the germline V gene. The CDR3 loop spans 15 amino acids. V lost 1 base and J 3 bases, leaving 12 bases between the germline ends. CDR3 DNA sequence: TGTGCCAGCAGCTTAGGGGTTACAGCAAAAGAGACCCAGTACTTC. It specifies CASSLGVTAKETQYF.

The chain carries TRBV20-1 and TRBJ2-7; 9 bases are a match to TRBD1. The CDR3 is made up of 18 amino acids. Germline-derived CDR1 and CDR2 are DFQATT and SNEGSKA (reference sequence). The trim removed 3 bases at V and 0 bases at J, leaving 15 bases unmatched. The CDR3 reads CSASGSLTGQGSSYEQYF. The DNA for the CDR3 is TGCAGTGCTAGTGGAAGTCTGACGGGACAGGGAAGCTCCTACGAGCAGTACTTC.

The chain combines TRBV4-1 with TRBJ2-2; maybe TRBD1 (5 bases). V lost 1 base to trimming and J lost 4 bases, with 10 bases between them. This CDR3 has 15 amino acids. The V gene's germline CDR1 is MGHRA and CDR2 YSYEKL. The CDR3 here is CASSQGGSGTGELFF. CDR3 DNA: TGCGCCAGCAGCCAAGGGGGCAGTGGCACCGGGGAGCTGTTTTTT.

For the CDR3, the DNA is TGCGCCAGCAGCTTGGAGTGGACAGGCGTCGGAAACACCATATATTTT. Translated: CASSLEWTGVGNTIYF. This sequence joins TRBV5-1 and TRBJ1-3, with TRBD1 matching 7 bases. Germline V gene data show CDR1 as SGHRS and CDR2 as YFSETQ. Trimming took 0 bases from V and 4 from J; bases not matched to a gene: 7. The CDR3 contains 16 residues.

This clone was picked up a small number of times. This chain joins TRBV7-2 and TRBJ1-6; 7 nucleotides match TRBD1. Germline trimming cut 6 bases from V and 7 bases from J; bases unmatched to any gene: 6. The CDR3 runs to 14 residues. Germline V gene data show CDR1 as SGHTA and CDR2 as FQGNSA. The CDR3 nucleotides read TGTGCCAGCAGAACGGGACAGCTAAATTCACCCCTCCACTTT. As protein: CASRTGQLNSPLHF.

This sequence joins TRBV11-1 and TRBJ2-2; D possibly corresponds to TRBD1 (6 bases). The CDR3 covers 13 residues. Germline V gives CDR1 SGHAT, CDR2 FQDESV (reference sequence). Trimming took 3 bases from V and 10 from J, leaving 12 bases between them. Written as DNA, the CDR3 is TGTGCCAGCAGCTTTACAGGGTGGAAGGAGCTGTTTTTT. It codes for CASSFTGWKELFF.

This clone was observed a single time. The CDR3 reads CASSPAMTGKGNTIYF. CDR3 in DNA: TGTGCCAGCAGCCCAGCGATGACCGGGAAAGGAAACACCATATATTTT. The chain uses TRBV5-4 and TRBJ1-3; D not certain. The CDR3 consists of 16 residues. Germline V gene lookup returns CDR1 SGHNT and CDR2 YYREEE (reference sequence). V dropped 4 bases and J dropped 4 bases, with 18 bases sitting between them.

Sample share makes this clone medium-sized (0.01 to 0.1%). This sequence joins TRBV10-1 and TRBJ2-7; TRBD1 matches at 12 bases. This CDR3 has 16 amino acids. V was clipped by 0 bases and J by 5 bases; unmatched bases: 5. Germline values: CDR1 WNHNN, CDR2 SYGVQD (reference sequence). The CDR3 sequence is CASSESRGQGANEQYF. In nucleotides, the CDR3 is TGCGCCAGCAGTGAGTCGCGGGGACAGGGGGCGAACGAGCAGTACTTC.

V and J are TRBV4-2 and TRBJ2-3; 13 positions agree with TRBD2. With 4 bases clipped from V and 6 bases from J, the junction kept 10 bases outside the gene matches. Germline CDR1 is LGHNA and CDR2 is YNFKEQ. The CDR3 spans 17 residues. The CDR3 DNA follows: TGTGCCAGCAGCCCTACACTAGCGGGGGGGCCAGCGGATACGCAGTATTTT. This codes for CASSPTLAGGPADTQYF.

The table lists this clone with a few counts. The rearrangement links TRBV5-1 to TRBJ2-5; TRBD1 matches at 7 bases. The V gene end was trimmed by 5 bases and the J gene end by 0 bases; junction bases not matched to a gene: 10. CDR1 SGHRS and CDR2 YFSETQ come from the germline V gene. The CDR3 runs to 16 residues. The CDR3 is CASRIGTASYQETQYF. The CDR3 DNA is TGCGCCAGCAGGATTGGGACAGCTTCTTACCAAGAGACCCAGTACTTC.

The CDR3 DNA sequence: TGTGCCAGCAGCTCCCCAGACAGGGCTTCCTACGAGCAGTACTTC. Translating gives CASSSPDRASYEQYF. The chain recombines TRBV7-2 with TRBJ2-7, with 7 bases that match TRBD1. The CDR3 runs 15 residues. Germline V lookup: CDR1 SGHTA, CDR2 FQGNSA. V dropped 4 bases and J dropped 1; count of bases not matched to a gene: 7.

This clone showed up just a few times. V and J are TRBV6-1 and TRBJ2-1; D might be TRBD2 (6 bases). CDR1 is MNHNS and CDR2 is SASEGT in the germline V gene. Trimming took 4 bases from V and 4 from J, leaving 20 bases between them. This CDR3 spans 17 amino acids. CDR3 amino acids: CASSVHLSSGGYNEQFF. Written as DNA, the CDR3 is TGTGCCAGCAGTGTACACCTAAGCTCCGGAGGGTACAATGAGCAGTTCTTC.

The CDR3 DNA sequence: TGTGCCACCAGTGGCCAGGGGGCTCGACAGCCCCAGCATTTT. Encoded protein: CATSGQGARQPQHF. This chain connects TRBV24-1 to TRBJ1-5; TRBD1 agrees at 8 bases. This CDR3 comprises 14 residues. V was clipped by 5 bases and J by 7 bases; unmatched bases: 6. Germline assignment: CDR1 KGHDR and CDR2 SFDVKD.

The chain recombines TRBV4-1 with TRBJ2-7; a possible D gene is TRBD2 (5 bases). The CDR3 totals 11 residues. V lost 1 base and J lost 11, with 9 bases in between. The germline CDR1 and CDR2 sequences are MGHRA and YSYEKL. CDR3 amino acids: CASSQGDSEYF. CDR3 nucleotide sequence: TGCGCCAGCAGCCAAGGGGATAGCGAGTACTTC.

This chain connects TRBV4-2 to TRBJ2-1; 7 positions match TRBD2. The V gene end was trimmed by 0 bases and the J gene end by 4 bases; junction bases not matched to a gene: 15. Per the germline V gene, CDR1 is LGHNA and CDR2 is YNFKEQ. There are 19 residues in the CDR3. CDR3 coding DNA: TGTGCCAGCAGCCAAGATCTTAGGGCTAGCGGCAATCCATACAATGAGCAGTTCTTC. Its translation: CASSQDLRASGNPYNEQFF.